This TCR beta chain was identified in a study of T-cell reconstitution after alpha-beta-depleted transplantation in children. Study observations and caveats: At one year after transplant, newly produced T cells mostly accounted for T-cell counts and diversity. Surviving recipient T cells and thymic progenitors underlay high day-60 TCRbeta diversity in some patients.

Unique molecular identifiers featured in how the TCRbeta library was prepared. TCRdb recomputed calls from the PCR reads with MiXCR, one row per CDR3 protein. The sample lists 400,000 to 450,000 distinct CDR3 sequences, around 46% occurring once. As regards this clonotype: What it recognizes is unknown.

Material: PBMCs, obtained before TCRalphabeta/CD19-depleted stem cell transplant. This receptor was taken from a girl aged 2 to 10 with aplastic anemia, due to receive a stem cell transplant.

CDR3 bases: TGCGCCAGCAGCTTGGAGACGGGGGTCTTCCAAGAGACCCAGTACTTC. Protein sequence: CASSLETGVFQETQYF. This sequence joins TRBV5-1 and TRBJ2-5, with TRBD2 as a possible D gene (6 bases). Per the germline V gene, CDR1 is SGHRS and CDR2 is YFSETQ. The V end was cut by 0 bases, the J end by 1 base, with 13 bases between. This CDR3 region has 16 residues.